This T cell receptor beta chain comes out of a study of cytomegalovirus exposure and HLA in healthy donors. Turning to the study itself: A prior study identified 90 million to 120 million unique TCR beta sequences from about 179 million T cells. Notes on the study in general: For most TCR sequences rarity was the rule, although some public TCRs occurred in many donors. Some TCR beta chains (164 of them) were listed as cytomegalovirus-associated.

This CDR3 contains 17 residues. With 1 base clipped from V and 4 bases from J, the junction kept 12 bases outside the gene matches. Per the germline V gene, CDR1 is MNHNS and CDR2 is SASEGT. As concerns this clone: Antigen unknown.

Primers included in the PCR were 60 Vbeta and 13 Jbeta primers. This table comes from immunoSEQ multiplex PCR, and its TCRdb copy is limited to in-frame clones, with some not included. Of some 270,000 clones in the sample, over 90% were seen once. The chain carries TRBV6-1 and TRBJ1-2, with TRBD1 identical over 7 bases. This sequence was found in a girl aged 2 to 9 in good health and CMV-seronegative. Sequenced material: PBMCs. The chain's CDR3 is CASSEGPGQIFGYGYTF. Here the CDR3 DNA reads TGTGCCAGCAGTGAAGGACCGGGACAGATATTTGGCTATGGCTACACCTTC.